A selection of T cell receptor beta chains follows, all from one sample in a study of T cells in Graves' hyperthyroidism and ophthalmopathy. MiXCR was run by TCRdb on the multiplex PCR reads, yielding one entry per CDR3 protein. Of some 360,000 distinct CDR3 sequences listed, about 14% are singletons. The source material was blood. The receptor set was obtained from a woman in her sixties with Graves' hyperthyroidism. The CDR3 runs from the conserved cysteine through the conserved F or W. The order of the fields is J gene, V gene, CDR3 length, D gene, clone size, CDR3 DNA, CDR3 protein. D genes are given only for firm matches. Expanded clones are given a class, and other clones once, few, many or no size at all.

J: TRBJ1-1
V: TRBV5-1
length: 13
D: -
size: many
DNA: TGCGCCAGCAGCGTGACCGGGGGGGTTGAAGCTTTCTTT
CDR3: CASSVTGGVEAFF

J: TRBJ2-2
V: TRBV5-1
length: 15
D: -
size: few
DNA: TGCGCCAGCAGCTTGGGTGTCCGGGCCACCGGGGAGCTGTTTTTT
CDR3: CASSLGVRATGELFF

J: TRBJ1-2
V: TRBV3-1
length: 16
D: TRBD1
size: once
DNA: TGTGCCAGCAGCCAACCACGGGGGCCCAGGGGGCATGGCTACACCTTC
CDR3: CASSQPRGPRGHGYTF

J: TRBJ1-4
V: TRBV5-1
length: 16
D: -
size: many
DNA: TGCGCCAGCAGCTTGGTAGGAGTGCAGCCTAATGAAAAACTGTTTTTT
CDR3: CASSLVGVQPNEKLFF

J: TRBJ2-2
V: TRBV6-1
length: 16
D: TRBD2
size: few
DNA: TGTGCCAGCAGACTAGCGGGAGGTATAAACACCGGGGAGCTGTTTTTT
CDR3: CASRLAGGINTGELFF

J: TRBJ2-7
V: TRBV3-1
length: 11
D: -
size: many
DNA: TGTGCCAGCAGCCGAAACTACGAGCAGTACTTC
CDR3: CASSRNYEQYF

J: TRBJ2-1
V: TRBV3-1
length: 15
D: -
size: many
DNA: TGTGCCAGCAGCCAAGATCTTTTACTCGACAATGAGCAGTTCTTC
CDR3: CASSQDLLLDNEQFF

J: TRBJ2-7
V: TRBV20-1
length: 15
D: TRBD2
size: few
DNA: TGCAGTGCTGGGGGCGGGGGCGGGAGGGTCTACGAGCAGTACTTC
CDR3: CSAGGGGGRVYEQYF

J: TRBJ2-1
V: TRBV2
length: 14
D: TRBD2
size: many
DNA: TGTGCCAGCATGGGGGGTAGCGGGAACAATGAGCAGTTCTTC
CDR3: CASMGGSGNNEQFF

J: TRBJ2-1
V: TRBV2
length: 17
D: -
size: many
DNA: TGTGCCAGCAGTCAAACCCCAAGACTGGCCTCCTACAATGAGCAGTTCTTC
CDR3: CASSQTPRLASYNEQFF

J: TRBJ2-7
V: TRBV5-6
length: 15
D: TRBD1
size: -
DNA: TGTGCCAGCAGCTGGCGGCCCAGGGGGTCCTACGAGCAGTACTTC
CDR3: CASSWRPRGSYEQYF

J: TRBJ1-1
V: TRBV5-1
length: 15
D: -
size: many
DNA: TGCGCCAGCAGATCCGGACAGCGGGGGTACACTGAAGCTTTCTTT
CDR3: CASRSGQRGYTEAFF

J: TRBJ2-2
V: TRBV29-1
length: 15
D: TRBD2
size: few
DNA: TGCAGCGCTGAACGGACTAGCGGGGTCACCGGGGAGCTGTTTTTT
CDR3: CSAERTSGVTGELFF